This T cell receptor beta chain was sequenced for a study of blood T cell repertoires in COVID-19 (dated by TCRdb to 2018 to 2020). The study in broad terms: Samples covering the acute and convalescent phases of COVID-19 were provided by collaborators in the United States, Italy and Spain. Subjects who had been exposed to COVID-19, were actively infected with it, or had recovered from it provided the deeply sampled blood TCRbeta repertoires that made up the dataset. Nearly every sample came with metadata listing a de-identified subject ID, COVID-19 status, age in years and sex. Samples came from the ongoing ImmuneRACE study (first 160 participants) plus 1,254 subjects from 6 global collaborators. A freely available public database, intended as a resource for researchers studying the immune response to SARS-CoV-2, is where the repertoires were released. The material from the prospective study consisted of cDNA or gDNA derived from T cells, B-cell-depleted T cells, or PBMCs. HLA class I and class II types, where available, came from metadata supplied by the sample provider rather than from assay-based typing. On the study overall, not on this receptor specifically: How much clinical and demographic metadata was included differed by source and by participant, and the metadata was provided uncurated.

The germline V gene encodes CDR1 SGHTA and CDR2 FQGNSA. The junction shows trimming of 0 bases on V and 9 bases on J, plus 12 bases between the germline ends. Its CDR3 holds 14 amino acids, cysteine through phenylalanine. Of all the DNA, just the CDR3 is kept, 42 bases in frame from base 1. Each collaborating institution followed its own protocols to collect whole blood in K2EDTA tubes. Collaborator samples were shipped for TCRbeta analysis as frozen whole blood, isolated PBMCs, or DNA extracted from either sample type. This clone turned up a few times. This receptor's antigen is unknown. The input lacks base qualities; no much larger clone sits a single base away. TCRbeta CDR3 regions were amplified from genomic DNA using the immunoSEQ Assay, a bias-controlled multiplex PCR. The published analysis was carried out like this. The number of nucleated cells in each sample was estimated from the amplification of reference gene primers within the assay. To quantify the absolute abundance of each unique TCRbeta CDR3 rearrangement, sequence reads were collapsed and filtered. For each sample, productive Simpson clonality was calculated as the square root of Simpson's diversity index over productive rearrangements. TCRdb obtained this table from immuneACCESS and retained in-frame rearrangements with V and J assigned. These tables miss some clones; where compared with another copy, unresolved V genes account for less than half of the shortfall, and the remainder is unexplained. V and J calls and clone size are as listed in that table; D and trimming were resolved from the DNA. Across this sample there are about 140,000 clones, with 76% seen only once. The ten largest clones represent 3.5% to 5% of the sample.

The sequenced material came from peripheral blood. The TCR originated in an elderly woman with active or convalescent COVID-19. The chain links TRBV7-2 with TRBJ2-1; TRBD2 could be the D gene, as 6 bases match. In nucleotide form, the sequence is TGTGCCAGCAGCTTAGCTGGGGAGGTGGTTGAGCAGTTCTTC. The translation is CASSLAGEVVEQFF.